The T cell receptor beta chain under discussion was sequenced for a study of cytomegalovirus exposure and HLA in healthy donors (dated by TCRdb to the late 2010s). Background for the entire study: An earlier analysis of roughly 610 of the donors reported about 260 Gb of sequence data and roughly 120 million unique TCR beta sequences obtained from some 170 million T cells. About 300 gigabases of sequencing data and some 85 million unique TCR sequences were included in an early release covering 500 to 750 HLA-typed donors. Of the 300 to 450 genotyped donors, approximately 82% fell in the genetic ancestry cluster associated with self-reported Caucasian donors. The aim of the study was to test whether cataloging public T cell receptors could identify signatures of past pathogen exposure. Using immunosequencing, the study profiled T cell repertoires from about 650 subjects and related those repertoires to cytomegalovirus serostatus. In addition to the first cohort of 500 to 850 subjects, a separate validation cohort of around 110 different subjects was used. High-throughput TCR immunosequencing, statistical association of individual TCRs with disease status, and machine learning were combined to predict cytomegalovirus infection status. A later analysis re-examined previously published TCR beta repertoires from just over 650 donors and added high-resolution HLA genotyping to investigate patterns of TCR occurrence. In the later analysis, no new phenotypic data were used to find candidate immune exposures; instead, reliance was placed on TCR beta sequences and their occurrence across donors. An earlier analysis of around 580 of the donors used high-throughput TCR beta sequencing to judge whether each TCR beta V gene segment behaved as functional or pseudogenic. Donor age, sex, ethnicity and CMV serostatus were compiled alongside the repertoire data. In a later genetic analysis, genome-wide SNP genotypes for about 55% of the 666 donors were used, and that subset was treated as a discovery cohort. All discovery cohort repertoires had been generated on a single sequencing platform. Class I and class II HLA loci were covered by the typing at four-digit resolution. Typing coverage varied by locus: roughly 629-640 donors for A, B, C, DRB1 and DQB1; approximately 520 for DQA1; about 570 for DPA1; more than 450 for DPB1. Four or five DR-DQ haplotypes were handled as single units for association and clustering, since linkage in the cohort was strong. On average, around 200,000 unique TCR beta nucleotide sequences were sequenced per donor among more than 350 genotyped donors of the cohort, with roughly 20% of those sequences being non-productive. The paper's findings and limits, for the study overall: A cluster of highly shared sequence variants was judged likely to be a technical artifact of the sequencing pipeline. While some public TCRs were present in many individuals, most TCR sequences turned up only very rarely across donors. The authors suggested that the approach could potentially be extended to other disease states and immunological phenotypes. Because the 87-base-pair reads could not distinguish some IMGT-functional V segments, including TRBV6-2 and TRBV6-3, those segments were excluded. The presence/absence analyses assumed that sequencing depth was roughly uniform across donors, and that assumption may not be true. In a later analysis, HLA-associated TCR beta chains showed more clonal expansion and lower generation probabilities than non-associated chains that were equally common. Because HLA typing was missing for some donors at each locus, association tests included only the typed subset. V-gene and J-gene trimming of TCR beta chains was associated with a missense DCLRE1C variant in a later genetic analysis, and the association was replicated in an independent cohort. Most CMV-associated TCR beta chains appeared to be HLA-restricted in a later analysis, and the HLA associations seemed to be driven largely by CMV exposure. Several of the top co-occurrence clusters appeared to be linked to parvovirus B19, influenza, CMV and Epstein-Barr virus, according to a later analysis. The study listed 150 to 200 TCR beta chains as associated with cytomegalovirus. Linkage disequilibrium might explain the correlated functional status among segregating V segments, but an unknown experimental factor could not be excluded. Specific HLA alleles were associated with over 15,000 TCR beta sequences at a false discovery rate of 0.05 in a later analysis. Over 15 rarely observed V segments, including chromosome 9 orphons, were excluded from the earlier analysis of about 600 of the donors because counts were too low. For the cohort, immune exposure information was limited to CMV serostatus. Only TCR beta chains were sequenced in this cohort, and the absence of alpha or paired-chain data limited detectable features. In both the original and validation cohorts, the classifier was reported to diagnose cytomegalovirus status with high specificity and sensitivity. A further reported finding was that TCR beta sequences accurately predicted the HLA-A and HLA-B alleles for most subjects in the first cohort. Compared with the roughly 720-donor mean, donors in an Asian-associated ancestry cluster had fewer N-insertions in productive TCRs, according to a later genetic analysis. In vitro tests confirmed that three of the cytomegalovirus-associated TCR beta chains recognize cytomegalovirus antigens. In a later analysis, the rate of TCR association differed among HLA loci, with DRB1 alleles having the most associated TCRs and HLA-C alleles having the fewest. Strong co-occurrence of HLA alleles, especially DR and DQ, made assigning TCR associations to individual alleles difficult. An earlier analysis of around 500 of the donors showed that most TCR beta V segments appeared in productive rearrangements either about 87% or about 30% of the time, which broadly matched IMGT annotations.

On this clone itself: This receptor's antigen is unknown. Nothing much larger sits one base from this clone, and base qualities are not available.

CDR1 and CDR2 were assigned from the germline V gene as SGDLS and YYNGEE. The germline V and J ends show losses of 2 bases and 6 bases respectively, and no gene match explains 9 bases of the junction. From the cysteine through the phenylalanine, the CDR3 covers 16 amino acids. CDR3 DNA only is kept here, 48 bases in frame from base 1. The cohort comprised approximately 700 healthy bone marrow donors. At the time of sampling, all cohort members were nominally healthy, though unrecorded immune exposures were likely present. The donor was CMV seronegative and belonged to the group of approximately 320 seronegative cohort members. Each donor provided a peripheral blood sample, and peripheral blood mononuclear cells were used for TCR beta sequencing. The Qiagen DNeasy Blood Extraction Kit was used to extract genomic DNA from the blood cell samples. Libraries were built with the immunoSEQ multiplex PCR assay. A mixture of 60 forward primers for TCR Vbeta segments and 13 reverse primers for TCR Jbeta segments was used in the multiplex PCR. A multiplex PCR assay on genomic DNA amplified the CDR3 region of rearranged TCR beta genes. On the Illumina HiSeq System, the amplified TCR beta libraries were sequenced as 87-base-pair reads. Concerning the study's data processing: A later analysis tallied around 82 million unique TCR beta chains across the 666 repertoires, and approximately 11 million of those chains were shared by two or more donors. To remove PCR and sequencing errors, raw reads were error-corrected and collapsed into unique sequences using a nearest-neighbor algorithm that merged closely related sequences. Alignment of CDR3 sequences to IMGT reference sequences was used to assign V, D and J gene segments. For a sequence to be retained, a match of at least six nucleotides was required to both a V gene segment and a J gene segment. A rearrangement counted as productive if the CDR3 had no stop codons and remained in frame with V and J, and every other rearrangement counted as non-productive. Following IMGT convention, CDR3 was defined as the stretch from the second conserved V-encoded cysteine to the conserved J-encoded phenylalanine. The earlier analysis of 500 to 600 of the donors excluded sequences that lacked an unambiguous match to a single V gene segment. In an earlier analysis of some 590 of the donors, a V segment was called functional when productive rearrangements were above 56.7%, and segregating when the standard deviation between donors exceeded 5%. A statistical classification framework was built to diagnose cytomegalovirus status from the catalog of TCR beta chain sequences. In a later analysis, TCR nucleotide sequences were compared against IMGT/GENE-DB human TR gene sequences so that V and J genes could be assigned. Using the TCRdist pipeline, a later analysis assigned CDR3 sequences along with most-parsimonious VDJ recombination scenarios. In a later analysis, each TCR beta chain was defined by its CDR3 amino acid sequence together with its V-gene family, and reads without a unique V-gene family were excluded. In a later analysis, 500 to 650 highly shared, low-generation-probability nucleotide sequences were removed to address suspected cross-contamination and a sequencing artifact. For each public chain, a later analysis derived a clonal expansion index from normalized ranks of inferred template counts within each repertoire. A later analysis computed generation probabilities with a VDJ recombination model fitted to out-of-frame rearrangements, and checked the results against IGoR. Hypergeometric tests were used in a later analysis to score TCR-TCR, TCR-HLA and TCR-CMV co-occurrence, with a repertoire-size bias correction applied to the TCR pairs. To estimate false discovery rates, a later analysis permuted the HLA or CMV assignments 20 times. In a later analysis, co-occurring TCRs were grouped using DBSCAN, and TCRdist sequence similarity was added for clustering within HLA-allele-positive subsets. Repertoires with fewer than 30,000 or more than 120,000 public chains were left out of co-occurrence clustering, as were several repertoires with anomalous nucleotide sharing. The source is immuneACCESS, and TCRdb retained only in-frame sequences with V and J called. Part of the clones is not carried over; for the studies checked, unresolved V genes explain less than half of this, and the remainder is unexplained. The V and J calls and clone size are taken from that table; D and trimming were inferred from the DNA. Within this sample are 160,000 or so clones, with around 80% of them counted one time only. In total, the top ten clones hold 1% of the sample.

Sequences were obtained from PBMCs. This sequence uses TRBV9 and TRBJ2-1; 9 of the junction bases match TRBD2. The sequence was obtained from a woman aged 40-49 years in good health and CMV-seronegative. For the CDR3, the sequence is CASSVHPSGTSNEQFF. In nucleotides, the sequence is TGTGCCAGCAGCGTCCACCCTAGCGGGACCTCCAATGAGCAGTTCTTC.